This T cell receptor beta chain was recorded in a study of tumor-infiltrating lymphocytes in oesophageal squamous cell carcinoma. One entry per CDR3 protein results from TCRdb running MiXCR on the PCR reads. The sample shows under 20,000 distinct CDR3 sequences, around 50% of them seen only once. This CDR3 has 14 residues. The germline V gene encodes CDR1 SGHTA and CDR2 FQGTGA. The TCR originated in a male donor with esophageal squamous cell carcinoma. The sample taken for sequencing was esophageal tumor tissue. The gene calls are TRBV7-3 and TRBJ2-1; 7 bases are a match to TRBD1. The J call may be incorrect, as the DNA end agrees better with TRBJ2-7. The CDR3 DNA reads TGTGCCAGCAGCCCCAGGGACAGCGGCTACGAGCAGTACTTC. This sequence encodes CASSPRDSGYEQYF.